This T cell receptor beta chain originates from a study of T cells after yellow fever vaccination. Regarding the study as a whole: Reappearance after the booster was observed for most primary-vaccination clones (roughly 96% CD4, around 90% CD8). A small proportion of clonotypes was detected in both the CD4 and CD8 compartments. One caveat is that FACS-sorted repertoires could contain abundant clonotypes contaminating from the bulk population.

Germline V lookup: CDR1 SEHNR, CDR2 FQNEAQ (reference sequence). This CDR3 has 17 amino acids. Trimming left V 1 base short and J 0 bases short, with 13 bases between. This clonotype appeared many times. Its antigen remains unidentified. A 5'RACE template-switching step, the method used to make TCR cDNA, added a universal primer site and UMIs. TCRdb redid the calling of the 5' RACE reads with MiXCR, one entry per CDR3 protein. This sample yields more than 95,000 distinct CDR3 sequences, of which around 7.4% are seen a single time; 2% to 3% belongs to the top ten. The sequenced sample was CD4+ T cells sorted from PBMCs, obtained 10 to 11 days after the first yellow fever vaccination. The origin of this receptor is a man aged 18 to 29 who received the YFV17D yellow fever vaccine. This chain joins TRBV7-9 and TRBJ2-1; D call uncertain. The CDR3 loop reads CASSLGGFSTSYNEQFF. The CDR3 DNA reads TGTGCCAGCAGCTTAGGAGGTTTTAGCACCTCCTACAATGAGCAGTTCTTC.